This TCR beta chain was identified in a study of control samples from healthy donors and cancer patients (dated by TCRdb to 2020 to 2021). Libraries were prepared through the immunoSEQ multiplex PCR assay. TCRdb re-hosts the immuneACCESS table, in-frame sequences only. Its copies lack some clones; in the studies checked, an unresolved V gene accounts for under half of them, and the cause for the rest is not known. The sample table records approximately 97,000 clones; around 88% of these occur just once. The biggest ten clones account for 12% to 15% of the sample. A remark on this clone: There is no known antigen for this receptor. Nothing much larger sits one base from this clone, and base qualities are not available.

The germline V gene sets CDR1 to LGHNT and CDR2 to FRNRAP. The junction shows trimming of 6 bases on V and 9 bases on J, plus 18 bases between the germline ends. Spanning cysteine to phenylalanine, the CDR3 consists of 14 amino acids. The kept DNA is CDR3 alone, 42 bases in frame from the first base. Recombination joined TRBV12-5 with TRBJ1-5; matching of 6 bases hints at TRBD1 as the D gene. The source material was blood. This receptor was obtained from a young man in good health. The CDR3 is CASGEGQGTGPQHF. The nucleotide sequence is TGTGCTAGTGGAGAAGGGCAGGGGACGGGGCCCCAGCATTTT.